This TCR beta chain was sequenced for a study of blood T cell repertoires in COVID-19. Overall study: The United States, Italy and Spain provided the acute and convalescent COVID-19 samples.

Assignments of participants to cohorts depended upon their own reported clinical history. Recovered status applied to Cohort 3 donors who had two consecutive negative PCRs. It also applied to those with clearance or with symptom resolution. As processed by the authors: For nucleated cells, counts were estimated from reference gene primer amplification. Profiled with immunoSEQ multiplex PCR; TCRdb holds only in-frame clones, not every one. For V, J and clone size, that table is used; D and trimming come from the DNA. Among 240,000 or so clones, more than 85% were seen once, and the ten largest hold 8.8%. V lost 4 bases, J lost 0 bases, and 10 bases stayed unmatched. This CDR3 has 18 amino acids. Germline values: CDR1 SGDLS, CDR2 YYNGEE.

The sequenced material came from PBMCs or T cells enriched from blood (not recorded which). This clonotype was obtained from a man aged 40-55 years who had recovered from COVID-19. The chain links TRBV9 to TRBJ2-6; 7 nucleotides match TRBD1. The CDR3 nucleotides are TGTGCCAGCAGCCCCCGGACAGGTAGATACTCTGGGGCCAACGTCCTGACTTTC. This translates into CASSPRTGRYSGANVLTF. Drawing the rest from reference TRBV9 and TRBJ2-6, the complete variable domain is DSGVTQTPKHLITATGQRVTLRCSPRSGDLSVYWYQQSLDQGLQFLIQYYNGEERAKGNILERFSAQQFPDLHSELNLSSLELGDSALYFCASSPRTGRYSGANVLTFGAGSRLTVL.